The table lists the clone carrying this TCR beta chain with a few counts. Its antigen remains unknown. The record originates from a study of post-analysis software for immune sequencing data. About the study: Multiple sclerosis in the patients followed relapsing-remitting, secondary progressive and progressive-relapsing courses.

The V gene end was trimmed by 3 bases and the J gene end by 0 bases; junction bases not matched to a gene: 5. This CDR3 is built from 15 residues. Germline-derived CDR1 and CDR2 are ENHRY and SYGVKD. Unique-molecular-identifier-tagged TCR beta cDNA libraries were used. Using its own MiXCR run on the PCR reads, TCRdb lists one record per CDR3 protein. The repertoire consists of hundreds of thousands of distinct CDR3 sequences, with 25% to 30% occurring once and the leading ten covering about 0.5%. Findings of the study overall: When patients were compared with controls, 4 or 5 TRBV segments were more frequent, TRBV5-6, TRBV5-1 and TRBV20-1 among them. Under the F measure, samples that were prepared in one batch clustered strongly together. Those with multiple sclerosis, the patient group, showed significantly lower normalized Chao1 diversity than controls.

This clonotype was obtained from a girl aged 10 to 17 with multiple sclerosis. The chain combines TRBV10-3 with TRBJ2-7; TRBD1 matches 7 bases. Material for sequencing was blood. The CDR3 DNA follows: TGTGCCATCAGTGATTCCGGGACAGTCTCCTACGAGCAGTACTTC. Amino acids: CAISDSGTVSYEQYF.